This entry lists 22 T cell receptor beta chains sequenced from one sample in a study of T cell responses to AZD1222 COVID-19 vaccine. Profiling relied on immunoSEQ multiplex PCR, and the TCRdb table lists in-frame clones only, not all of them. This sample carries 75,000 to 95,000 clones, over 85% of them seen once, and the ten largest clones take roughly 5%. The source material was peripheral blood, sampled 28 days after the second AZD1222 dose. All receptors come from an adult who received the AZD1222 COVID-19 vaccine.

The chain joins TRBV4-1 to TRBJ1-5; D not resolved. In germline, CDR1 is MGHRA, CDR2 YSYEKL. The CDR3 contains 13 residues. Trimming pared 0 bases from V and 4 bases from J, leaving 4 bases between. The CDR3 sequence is CASSQDYNQPQHF. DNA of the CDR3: TGCGCCAGCAGCCAAGATTATAATCAGCCCCAGCATTTT.

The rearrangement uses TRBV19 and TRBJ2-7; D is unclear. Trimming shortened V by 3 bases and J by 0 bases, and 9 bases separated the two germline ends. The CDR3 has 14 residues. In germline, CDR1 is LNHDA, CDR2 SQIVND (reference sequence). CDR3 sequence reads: CASSIGSHSYEQYF. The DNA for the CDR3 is TGTGCCAGTAGTATCGGCAGCCACTCCTACGAGCAGTACTTC.

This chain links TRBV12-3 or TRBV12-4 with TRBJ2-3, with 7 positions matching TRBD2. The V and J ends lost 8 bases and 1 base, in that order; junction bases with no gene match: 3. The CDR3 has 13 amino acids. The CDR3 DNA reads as TGTGCCAGCGAAGGACTAGGCACAGATACGCAGTATTTT. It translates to CASEGLGTDTQYF.

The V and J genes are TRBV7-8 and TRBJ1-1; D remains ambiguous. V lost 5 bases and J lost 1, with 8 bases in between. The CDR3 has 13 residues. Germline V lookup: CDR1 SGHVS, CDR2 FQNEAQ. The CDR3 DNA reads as TGTGCCAGCAGCCCAGTCGGGAACACTGAAGCTTTCTTT. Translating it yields CASSPVGNTEAFF.

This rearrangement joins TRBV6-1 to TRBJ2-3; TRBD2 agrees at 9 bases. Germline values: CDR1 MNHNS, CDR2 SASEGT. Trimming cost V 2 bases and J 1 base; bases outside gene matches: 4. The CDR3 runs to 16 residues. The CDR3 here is CASSETSGFGTDTQYF. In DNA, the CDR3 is TGTGCCAGCAGTGAAACTAGCGGGTTTGGCACAGATACGCAGTATTTT.

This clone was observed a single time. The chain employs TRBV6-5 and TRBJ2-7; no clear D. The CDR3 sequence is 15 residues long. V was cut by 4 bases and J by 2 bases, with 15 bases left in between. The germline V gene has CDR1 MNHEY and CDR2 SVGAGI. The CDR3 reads CASSSGPGDPYEQYV. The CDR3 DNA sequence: TGTGCCAGCAGTTCCGGCCCCGGAGACCCCTACGAGCAGTACGTC.

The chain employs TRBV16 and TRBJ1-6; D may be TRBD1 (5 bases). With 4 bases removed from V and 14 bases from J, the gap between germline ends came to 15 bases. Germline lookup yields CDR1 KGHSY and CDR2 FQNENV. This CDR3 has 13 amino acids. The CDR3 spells CASSPWGQSSLHF. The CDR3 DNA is TGTGCCAGCAGCCCTTGGGGCCAGTCTTCCCTCCACTTT.

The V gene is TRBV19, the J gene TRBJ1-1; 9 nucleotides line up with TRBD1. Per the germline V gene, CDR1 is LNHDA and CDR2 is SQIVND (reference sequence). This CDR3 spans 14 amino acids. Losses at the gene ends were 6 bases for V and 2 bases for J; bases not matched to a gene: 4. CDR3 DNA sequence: TGTGCCAGTAGCACAGGGGGCATCAACACTGAAGCTTTCTTT. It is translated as CASSTGGINTEAFF.

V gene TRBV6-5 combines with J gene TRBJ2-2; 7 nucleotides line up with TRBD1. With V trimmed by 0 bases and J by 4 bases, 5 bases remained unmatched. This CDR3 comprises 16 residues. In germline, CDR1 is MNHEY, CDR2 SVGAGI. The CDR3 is CASSYSTGFGTGELFF. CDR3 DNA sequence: TGTGCCAGCAGTTACTCGACAGGGTTTGGCACCGGGGAGCTGTTTTTT.

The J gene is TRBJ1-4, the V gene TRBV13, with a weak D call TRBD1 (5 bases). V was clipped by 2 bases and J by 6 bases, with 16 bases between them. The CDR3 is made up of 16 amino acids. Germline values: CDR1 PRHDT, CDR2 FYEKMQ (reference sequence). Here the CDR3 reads CASSLPQGGMYEKLFF. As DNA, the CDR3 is TGTGCCAGCAGCTTACCCCAGGGAGGTATGTATGAAAAACTGTTTTTT.

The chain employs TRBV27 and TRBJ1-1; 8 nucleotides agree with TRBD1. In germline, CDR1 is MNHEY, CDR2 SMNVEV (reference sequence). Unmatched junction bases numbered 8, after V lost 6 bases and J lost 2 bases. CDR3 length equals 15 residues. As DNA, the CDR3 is TGTGCCAGCAGGGACAGGACAGGGCGAAACACTGAAGCTTTCTTT. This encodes CASRDRTGRNTEAFF.

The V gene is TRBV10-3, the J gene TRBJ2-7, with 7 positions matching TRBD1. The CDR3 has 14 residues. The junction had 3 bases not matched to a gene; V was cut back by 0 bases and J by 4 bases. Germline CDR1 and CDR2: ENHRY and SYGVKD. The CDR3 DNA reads TGTGCCATCAGTGAGTCGAGGGGGCGGTACGAGCAGTACGTC. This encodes CAISESRGRYEQYV.

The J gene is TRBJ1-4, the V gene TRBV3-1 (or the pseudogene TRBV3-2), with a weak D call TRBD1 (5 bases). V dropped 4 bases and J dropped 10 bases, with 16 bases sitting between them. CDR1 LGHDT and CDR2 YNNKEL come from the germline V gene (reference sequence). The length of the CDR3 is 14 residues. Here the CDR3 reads CASSPSSGVGKLFF. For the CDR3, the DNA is TGTGCCAGCAGCCCCTCGTCGGGGGTGGGAAAACTGTTTTTT.

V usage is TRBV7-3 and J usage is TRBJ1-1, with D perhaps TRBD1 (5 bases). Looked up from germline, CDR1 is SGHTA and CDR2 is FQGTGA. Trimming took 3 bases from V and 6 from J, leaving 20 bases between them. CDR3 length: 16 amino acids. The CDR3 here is CASSLTGPTKGAEAFF. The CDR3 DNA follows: TGTGCCAGCAGCTTGACGGGCCCGACTAAAGGGGCTGAAGCTTTCTTT.

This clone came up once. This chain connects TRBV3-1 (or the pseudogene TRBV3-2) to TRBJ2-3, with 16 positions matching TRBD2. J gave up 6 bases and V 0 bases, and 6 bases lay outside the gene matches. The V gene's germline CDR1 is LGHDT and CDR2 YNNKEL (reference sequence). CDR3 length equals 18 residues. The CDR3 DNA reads TGTGCCAGCAGCCAAGACGGGACTAGCGGGGGGGCAGTCGATACGCAGTATTTT. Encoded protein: CASSQDGTSGGAVDTQYF.

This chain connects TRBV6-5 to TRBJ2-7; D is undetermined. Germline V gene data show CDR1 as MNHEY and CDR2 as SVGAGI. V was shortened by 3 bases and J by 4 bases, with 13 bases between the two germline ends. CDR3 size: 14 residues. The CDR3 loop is CASSYNPGYYEQYF. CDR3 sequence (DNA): TGTGCCAGCAGTTATAATCCAGGCTATTACGAGCAGTACTTC.

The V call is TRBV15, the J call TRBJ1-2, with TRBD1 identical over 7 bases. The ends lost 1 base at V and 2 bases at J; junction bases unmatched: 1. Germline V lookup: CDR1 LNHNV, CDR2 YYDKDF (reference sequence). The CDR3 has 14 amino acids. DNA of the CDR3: TGTGCCACCAGCAGAGGGGACAGAAACTATGGCTACACCTTC. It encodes CATSRGDRNYGYTF.

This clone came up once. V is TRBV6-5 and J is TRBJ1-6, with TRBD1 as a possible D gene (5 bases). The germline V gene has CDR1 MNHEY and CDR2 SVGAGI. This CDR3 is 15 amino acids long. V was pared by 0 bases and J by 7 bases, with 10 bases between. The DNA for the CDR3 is TGTGCCAGCAGTTACTCCGGGGGGAACAATTCACCCCTCCACTTT. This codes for CASSYSGGNNSPLHF.

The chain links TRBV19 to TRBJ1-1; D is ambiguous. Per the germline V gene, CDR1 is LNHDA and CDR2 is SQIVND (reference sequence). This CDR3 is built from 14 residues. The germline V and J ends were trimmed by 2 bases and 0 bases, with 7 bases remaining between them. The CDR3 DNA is TGTGCCAGTAGTATATACAGCGTGAACACTGAAGCTTTCTTT. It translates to CASSIYSVNTEAFF.

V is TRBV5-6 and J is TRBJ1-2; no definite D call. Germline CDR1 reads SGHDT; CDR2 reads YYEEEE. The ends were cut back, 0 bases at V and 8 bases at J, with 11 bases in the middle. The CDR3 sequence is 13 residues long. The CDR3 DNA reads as TGTGCCAGCAGCTTGGGACGTATTCAGGGCTACACCTTC. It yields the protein CASSLGRIQGYTF.

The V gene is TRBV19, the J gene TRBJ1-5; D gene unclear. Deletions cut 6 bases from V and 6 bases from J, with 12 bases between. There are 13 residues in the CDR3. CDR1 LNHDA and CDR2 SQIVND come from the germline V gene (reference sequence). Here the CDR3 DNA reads TGTGCCAGTAGCATCTTGAGGGTTCAGCCCCAGCATTTT. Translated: CASSILRVQPQHF.

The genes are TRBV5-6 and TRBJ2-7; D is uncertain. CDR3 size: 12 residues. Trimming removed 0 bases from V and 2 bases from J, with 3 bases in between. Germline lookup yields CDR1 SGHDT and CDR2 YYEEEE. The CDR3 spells CASSLGTYEQYF. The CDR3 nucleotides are TGTGCCAGCAGCTTGGGGACCTACGAGCAGTACTTC.